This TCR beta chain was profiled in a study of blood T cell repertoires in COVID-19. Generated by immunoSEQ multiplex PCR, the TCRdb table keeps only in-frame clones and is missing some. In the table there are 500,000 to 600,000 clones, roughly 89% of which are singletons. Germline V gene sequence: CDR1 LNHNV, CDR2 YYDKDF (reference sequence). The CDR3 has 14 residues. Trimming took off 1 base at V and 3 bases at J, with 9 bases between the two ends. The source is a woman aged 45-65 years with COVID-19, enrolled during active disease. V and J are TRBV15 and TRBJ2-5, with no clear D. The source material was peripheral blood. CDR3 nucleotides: TGTGCCACCAGCAGAGCTGTGAGTGAAGAGACCCAGTACTTC. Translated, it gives CATSRAVSEETQYF.